The clone carrying this TCR beta chain was counted once. The antigen is unknown. This CDR3 spans 17 amino acids. Looked up from germline, CDR1 is SGHRS and CDR2 is YFSETQ. J gave up 1 base and V 0 bases, and 5 bases lay outside the gene matches. The sample belongs to a study of cytomegalovirus exposure and HLA in healthy donors. Study-wide background: Genotyping of some 400 donors showed that about 79% belonged to the Caucasian-associated ancestry cluster. The study, taken as a whole, reports: Presence/absence analyses assumed roughly uniform sequencing depth across donors.

Primers included in the PCR were 60 Vbeta and 13 Jbeta primers. Assay: immunoSEQ multiplex PCR; the TCRdb copy retains only in-frame clones and omits some. In the table there are 150,000 to 200,000 clones, almost 85% of which are singletons. Sequencing input: PBMCs. This chain links TRBV5-1 with TRBJ2-5; the match to TRBD2 covers 11 bases. This sequence originates from a boy between 10 and 17 years old in good health and CMV-seronegative. The CDR3 region is CASSLELAGGRQETQYF. CDR3 bases: TGCGCCAGCAGCTTGGAGCTAGCGGGAGGCCGCCAAGAGACCCAGTACTTC. Together with reference TRBV5-1 and TRBJ2-5, the CDR3 gives the full variable domain: KAGVTQTPRYLIKTRGQQVTLSCSPISGHRSVSWYQQTPGQGLQFLFEYFSETQRNKGNFPGRFSGRQFSNSRSEMNVSTLELGDSALYLCASSLELAGGRQETQYFGPGTRLLVL.